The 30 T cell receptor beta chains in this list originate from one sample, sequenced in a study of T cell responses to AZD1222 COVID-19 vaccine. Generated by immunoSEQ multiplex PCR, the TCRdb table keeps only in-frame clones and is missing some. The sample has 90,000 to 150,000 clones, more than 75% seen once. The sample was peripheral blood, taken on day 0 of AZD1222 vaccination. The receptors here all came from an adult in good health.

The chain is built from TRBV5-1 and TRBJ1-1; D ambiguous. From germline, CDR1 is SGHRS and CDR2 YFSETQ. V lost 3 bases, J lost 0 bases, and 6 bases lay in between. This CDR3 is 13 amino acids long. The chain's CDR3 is CASSSFLNTEAFF. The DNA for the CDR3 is TGCGCCAGCAGCTCGTTCTTGAACACTGAAGCTTTCTTT.

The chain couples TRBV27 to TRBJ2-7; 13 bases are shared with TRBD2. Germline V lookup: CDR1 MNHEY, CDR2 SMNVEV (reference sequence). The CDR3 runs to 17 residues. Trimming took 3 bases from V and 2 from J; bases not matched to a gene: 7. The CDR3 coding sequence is TGTGCCAGCAGTTTTCGGACTAGCGGGGGACAGGCCTACGAGCAGTACTTC. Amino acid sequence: CASSFRTSGGQAYEQYF.

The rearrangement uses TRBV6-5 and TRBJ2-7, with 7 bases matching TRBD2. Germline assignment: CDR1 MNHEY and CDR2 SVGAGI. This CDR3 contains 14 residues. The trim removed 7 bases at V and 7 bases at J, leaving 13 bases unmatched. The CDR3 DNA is TGTGCCAGCAAACCACTTGGCGGGAGTAGGGAGCAGTACTTC. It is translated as CASKPLGGSREQYF.

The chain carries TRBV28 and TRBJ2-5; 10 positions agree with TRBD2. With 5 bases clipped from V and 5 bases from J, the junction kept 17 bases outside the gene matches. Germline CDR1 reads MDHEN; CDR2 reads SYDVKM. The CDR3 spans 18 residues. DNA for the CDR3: TGTGCCAGCAGTCCGTCCCAGGCTAGCGGGGGCTGGAGGGAGACCCAGTACTTC. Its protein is CASSPSQASGGWRETQYF.

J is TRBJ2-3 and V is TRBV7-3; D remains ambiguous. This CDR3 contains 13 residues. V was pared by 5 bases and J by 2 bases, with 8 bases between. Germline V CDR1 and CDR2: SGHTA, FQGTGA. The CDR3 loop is CASSRAPTDTQYF. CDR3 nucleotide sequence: TGTGCCAGCAGCCGAGCCCCCACAGATACGCAGTATTTT.

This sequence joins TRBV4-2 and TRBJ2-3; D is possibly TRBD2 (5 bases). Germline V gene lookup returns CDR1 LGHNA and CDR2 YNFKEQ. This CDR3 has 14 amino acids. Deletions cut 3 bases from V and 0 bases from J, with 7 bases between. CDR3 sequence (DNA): TGTGCCAGCAGCCATAGCGTTAGCACAGATACGCAGTATTTT. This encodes CASSHSVSTDTQYF.

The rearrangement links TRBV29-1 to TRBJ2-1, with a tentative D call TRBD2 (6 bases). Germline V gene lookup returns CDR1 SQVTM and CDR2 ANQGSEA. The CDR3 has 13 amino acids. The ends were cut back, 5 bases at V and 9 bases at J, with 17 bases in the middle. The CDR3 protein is CSVLLRLGGEQFF. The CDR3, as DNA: TGCAGCGTTTTGTTGCGACTAGGCGGTGAGCAGTTCTTC.

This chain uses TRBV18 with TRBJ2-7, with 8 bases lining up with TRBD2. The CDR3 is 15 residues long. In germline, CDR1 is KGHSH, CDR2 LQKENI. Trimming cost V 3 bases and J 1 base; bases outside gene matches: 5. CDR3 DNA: TGTGCCAGCTCACCTCGCCGGGGGGGATCCTACGAGCAGTACTTC. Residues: CASSPRRGGSYEQYF.

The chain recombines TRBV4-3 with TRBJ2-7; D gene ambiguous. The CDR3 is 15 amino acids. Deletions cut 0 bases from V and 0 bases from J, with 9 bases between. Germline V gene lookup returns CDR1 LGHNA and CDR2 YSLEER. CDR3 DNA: TGCGCCAGCAGCCAAGACACACTAAGCTCCTACGAGCAGTACTTC. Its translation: CASSQDTLSSYEQYF.

The CDR3 nucleotides read TGTGCCAGCAGCCCCGCCTATACGCAGTATTTT. Residues: CASSPAYTQYF. V gene TRBV7-8 combines with J gene TRBJ2-3, with no clear D. Germline V gene sequence: CDR1 SGHVS, CDR2 FQNEAQ. The ends were cut back, 5 bases at V and 7 bases at J, with 7 bases in the middle. The CDR3 sequence is 11 residues long.

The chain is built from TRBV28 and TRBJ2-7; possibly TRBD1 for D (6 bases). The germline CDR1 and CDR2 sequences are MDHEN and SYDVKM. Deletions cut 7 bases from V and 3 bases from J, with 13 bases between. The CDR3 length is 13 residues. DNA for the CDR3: TGTGCCAGCAACCAGGGGACGAACTACGAGCAGTACTTC. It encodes CASNQGTNYEQYF.

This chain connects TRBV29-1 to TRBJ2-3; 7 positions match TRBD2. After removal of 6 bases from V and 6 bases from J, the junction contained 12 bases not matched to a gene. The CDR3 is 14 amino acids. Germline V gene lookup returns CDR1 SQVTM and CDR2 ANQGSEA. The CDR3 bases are TGCAGCGTCCTAACGGGGGGACCCACGGATACGCAGTATTTT. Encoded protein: CSVLTGGPTDTQYF.

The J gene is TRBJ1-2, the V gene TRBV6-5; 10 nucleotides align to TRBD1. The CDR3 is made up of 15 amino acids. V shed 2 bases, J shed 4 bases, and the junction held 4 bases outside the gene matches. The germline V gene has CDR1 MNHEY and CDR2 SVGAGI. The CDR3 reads CASSYGDRGSYGYTF. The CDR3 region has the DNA TGTGCCAGCAGTTACGGGGACAGGGGTTCCTATGGCTACACCTTC.

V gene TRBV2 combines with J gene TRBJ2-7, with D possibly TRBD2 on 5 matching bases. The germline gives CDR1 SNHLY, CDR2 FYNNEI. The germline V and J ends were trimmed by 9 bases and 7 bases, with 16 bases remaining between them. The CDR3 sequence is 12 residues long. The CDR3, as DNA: TGTGCCAGAGAGGACGGGATTGGGGAGCAGTACTTC. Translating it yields CAREDGIGEQYF.

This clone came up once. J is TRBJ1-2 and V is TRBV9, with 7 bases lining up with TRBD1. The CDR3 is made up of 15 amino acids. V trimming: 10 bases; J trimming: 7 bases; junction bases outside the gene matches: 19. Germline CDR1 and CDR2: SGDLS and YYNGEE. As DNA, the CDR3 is TGTGCCTCTACCCCCTTTTCCTCCCAGGGGGGTGGCTACACCTTC. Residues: CASTPFSSQGGGYTF.

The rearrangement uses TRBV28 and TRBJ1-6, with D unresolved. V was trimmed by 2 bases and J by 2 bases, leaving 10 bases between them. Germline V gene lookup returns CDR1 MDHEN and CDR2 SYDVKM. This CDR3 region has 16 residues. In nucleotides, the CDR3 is TGTGCCAGCAGTTTAGCTGGCCCCACCTATAATTCACCCCTCCACTTT. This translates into CASSLAGPTYNSPLHF.

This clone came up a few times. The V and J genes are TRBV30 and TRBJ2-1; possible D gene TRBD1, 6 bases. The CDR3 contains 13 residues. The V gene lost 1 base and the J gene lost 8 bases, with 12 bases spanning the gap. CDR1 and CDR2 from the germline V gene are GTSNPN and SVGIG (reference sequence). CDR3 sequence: CAWSGLGGDEQFF. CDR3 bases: TGTGCCTGGAGTGGGCTTGGGGGCGATGAGCAGTTCTTC.

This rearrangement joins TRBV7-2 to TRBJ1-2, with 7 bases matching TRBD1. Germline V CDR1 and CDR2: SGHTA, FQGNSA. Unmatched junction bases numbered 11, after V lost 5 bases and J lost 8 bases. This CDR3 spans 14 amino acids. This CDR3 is CASSADGTVRGYTF. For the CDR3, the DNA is TGTGCCAGCAGCGCCGACGGGACAGTTCGAGGCTACACCTTC.

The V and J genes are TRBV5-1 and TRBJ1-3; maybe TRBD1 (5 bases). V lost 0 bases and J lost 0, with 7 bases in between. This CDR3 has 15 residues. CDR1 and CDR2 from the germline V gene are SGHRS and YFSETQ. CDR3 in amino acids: CASSLVGGSGNTIYF. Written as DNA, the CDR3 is TGCGCCAGCAGCTTGGTGGGGGGCTCTGGAAACACCATATATTTT.

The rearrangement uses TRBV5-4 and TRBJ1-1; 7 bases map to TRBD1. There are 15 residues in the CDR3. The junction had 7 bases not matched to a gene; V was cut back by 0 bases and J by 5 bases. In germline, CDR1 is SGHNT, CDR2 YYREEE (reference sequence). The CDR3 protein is CASSLDLGRGTEAFF. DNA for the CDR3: TGTGCCAGCAGCTTGGATCTGGGCAGGGGGACTGAAGCTTTCTTT.

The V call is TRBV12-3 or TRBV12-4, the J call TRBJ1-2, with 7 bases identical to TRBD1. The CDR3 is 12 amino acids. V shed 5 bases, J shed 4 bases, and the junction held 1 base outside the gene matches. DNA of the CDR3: TGTGCCAGCAGTCGGACAGGCTATGGCTACACCTTC. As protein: CASSRTGYGYTF.

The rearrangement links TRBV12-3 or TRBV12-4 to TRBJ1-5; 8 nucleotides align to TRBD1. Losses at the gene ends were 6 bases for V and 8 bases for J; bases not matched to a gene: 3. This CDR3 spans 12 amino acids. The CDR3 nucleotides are TGTGCCAGCAGCACGACAGGGGAGCCCCAGCATTTT. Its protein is CASSTTGEPQHF.

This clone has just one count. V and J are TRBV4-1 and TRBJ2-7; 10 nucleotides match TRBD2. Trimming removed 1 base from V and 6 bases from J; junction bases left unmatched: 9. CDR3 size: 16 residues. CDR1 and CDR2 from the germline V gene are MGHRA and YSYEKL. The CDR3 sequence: CASSQVEASGSAEQYF. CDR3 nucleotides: TGCGCCAGCAGCCAAGTCGAGGCTAGCGGGAGTGCCGAGCAGTACTTC.

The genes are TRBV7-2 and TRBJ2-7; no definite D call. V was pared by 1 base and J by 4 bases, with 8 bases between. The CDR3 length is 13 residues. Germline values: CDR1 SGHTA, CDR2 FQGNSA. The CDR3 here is CASSLERAYEQYF. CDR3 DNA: TGTGCCAGCAGCTTAGAAAGGGCGTACGAGCAGTACTTC.

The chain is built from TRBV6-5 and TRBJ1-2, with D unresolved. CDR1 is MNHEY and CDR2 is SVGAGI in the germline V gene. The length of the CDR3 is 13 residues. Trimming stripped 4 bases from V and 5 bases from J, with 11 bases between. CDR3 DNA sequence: TGTGCCAGCAGTTCCACAGCAACATATGGCTACACCTTC. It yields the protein CASSSTATYGYTF.

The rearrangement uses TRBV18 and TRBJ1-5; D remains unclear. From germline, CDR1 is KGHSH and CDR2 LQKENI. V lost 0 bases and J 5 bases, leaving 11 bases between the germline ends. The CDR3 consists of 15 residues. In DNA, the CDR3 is TGTGCCAGCTCACCACCTTTTGCCAGCCATCAGCCCCAGCATTTT. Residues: CASSPPFASHQPQHF. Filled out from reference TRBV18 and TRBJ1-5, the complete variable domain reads NAGVMQNPRHLVRRRGQEARLRCSPMKGHSHVYWYRQLPEEGLKFMVYLQKENIIDESGMPKERFSAEFPKEGPSILRIQQVVRGDSAAYFCASSPPFASHQPQHFGDGTRLSIL.

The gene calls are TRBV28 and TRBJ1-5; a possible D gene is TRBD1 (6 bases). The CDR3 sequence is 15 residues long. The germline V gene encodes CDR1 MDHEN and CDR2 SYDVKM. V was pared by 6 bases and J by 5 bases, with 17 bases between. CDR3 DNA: TGTGCCAGCAGCTACGGACAGAATCTCCATCAGCCCCAGCATTTT. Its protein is CASSYGQNLHQPQHF.

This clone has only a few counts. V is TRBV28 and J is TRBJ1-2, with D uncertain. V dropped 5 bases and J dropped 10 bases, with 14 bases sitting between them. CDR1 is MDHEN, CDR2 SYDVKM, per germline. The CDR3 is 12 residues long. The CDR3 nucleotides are TGTGCCAGCAGTCGGGGTGCCCTCGCCTACACCTTC. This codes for CASSRGALAYTF.

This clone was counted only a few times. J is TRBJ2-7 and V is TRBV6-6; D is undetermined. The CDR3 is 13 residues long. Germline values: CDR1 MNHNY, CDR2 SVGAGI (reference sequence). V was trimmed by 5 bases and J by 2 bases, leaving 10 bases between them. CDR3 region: CASSNKTPYEQYF. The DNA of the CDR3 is TGTGCCAGCAGTAACAAGACCCCCTACGAGCAGTACTTC.

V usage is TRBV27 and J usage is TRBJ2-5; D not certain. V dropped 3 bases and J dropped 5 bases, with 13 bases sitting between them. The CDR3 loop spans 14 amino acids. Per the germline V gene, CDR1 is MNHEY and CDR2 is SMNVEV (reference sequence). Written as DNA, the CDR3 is TGTGCCAGCAGTTTTTCGCAGGCCCGGGAGACCCAGTACTTC. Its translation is CASSFSQARETQYF.